Following are 4 T cell receptor beta chains from one sample sequenced in a study of OX40 agonist ivuxolimab in advanced cancers. Profiled with immunoSEQ multiplex PCR; TCRdb holds only in-frame clones, not every one. The data contain some 99,000 clones, roughly nine tenths of them singletons. Specimen: CD4+ or CD8+ T cells sorted from blood, collected in a trial of the OX40 agonist ivuxolimab. The receptors were sampled from an adult with an advanced solid tumor such as melanoma, head and neck, liver or kidney cancer.

This clone appeared a few times. The chain couples TRBV9 to TRBJ1-2; D gene unclear. The ends were cut back, 4 bases at V and 5 bases at J, with 12 bases in the middle. Germline V gene lookup returns CDR1 SGDLS and CDR2 YYNGEE. This CDR3 is 13 amino acids long. The CDR3 region has the DNA TGTGCCAGCAGCCCCCTCCCCGTTTATGGCTACACCTTC. Translated, it gives CASSPLPVYGYTF.

The chain employs TRBV19 and TRBJ1-2, with 9 bases fitting TRBD1. Germline-derived CDR1 and CDR2 are LNHDA and SQIVND (reference sequence). This CDR3 comprises 15 residues. Unmatched junction bases numbered 8, after V lost 5 bases and J lost 4 bases. CDR3: CASSDHRGPGYGYTF. The CDR3 nucleotides read TGTGCCAGTAGTGACCACAGGGGGCCGGGCTATGGCTACACCTTC.

This chain connects TRBV6-6 to TRBJ2-3; TRBD1 matches 8 bases. The V gene end was trimmed by 7 bases and the J gene end by 2 bases; junction bases not matched to a gene: 5. The CDR3 is 14 amino acids. The germline CDR1 and CDR2 sequences are MNHNY and SVGAGI (reference sequence). The CDR3 loop reads CASTGTGPTDTQYF. The CDR3 coding sequence is TGTGCCAGCACCGGGACAGGCCCCACAGATACGCAGTATTTT.

The chain joins TRBV18 to TRBJ2-2; weak D call: TRBD1 (5 bases). The CDR3 loop spans 14 amino acids. V was shortened by 6 bases and J by 6 bases, with 14 bases between the two germline ends. CDR1 KGHSH and CDR2 LQKENI come from the germline V gene. The CDR3, as DNA: TGTGCCAGCTCTCCCGACATGGGGCCCGGGGAGCTGTTTTTT. Protein: CASSPDMGPGELFF.